Below, 3 T cell receptor beta chains from the same sample are listed, as sequenced in a study of blood T cell repertoires in COVID-19. Repertoires were generated with immunoSEQ multiplex PCR, while TCRdb's copy carries only in-frame clones and drops some. The sample includes 150,000 to 190,000 clones, approximately 85% seen only once; the top ten take roughly 8.3%. The sequencing sample was made of peripheral blood. The receptors shown here come from a woman in her fifties or sixties with COVID-19, enrolled during active disease.

Here the CDR3 reads CASSPRTGTNEKLFF. In nucleotides, the CDR3 is TGTGCCAGCAGCCCCAGGACAGGAACTAATGAAAAACTGTTTTTT. The V call is TRBV7-2, the J call TRBJ1-4, with TRBD1 identical over 7 bases. The CDR3 is 15 residues long. V was clipped by 5 bases and J by 1 base; unmatched bases: 4. The germline V gene encodes CDR1 SGHTA and CDR2 FQGNSA.

The genes are TRBV7-8 and TRBJ1-2, with 7 bases matching TRBD1. The CDR3 is made up of 13 amino acids. CDR1 is SGHVS, CDR2 FQNEAQ, per germline. Trimming took 5 bases from V and 6 from J; bases not matched to a gene: 6. CDR3: CASSIQGYNGYTF. The CDR3 DNA reads TGTGCCAGCAGCATACAGGGGTACAATGGCTACACCTTC.

V is TRBV14 and J is TRBJ1-1; D gene uncertain. Germline-derived CDR1 and CDR2 are SGHDN and FVKESK. The CDR3 is made up of 14 amino acids. Deletions cut 1 base from V and 0 bases from J, with 6 bases between. The CDR3 region has the DNA TGTGCCAGCAGCCAAGTTCGAGTGAACACTGAAGCTTTCTTT. It encodes CASSQVRVNTEAFF.